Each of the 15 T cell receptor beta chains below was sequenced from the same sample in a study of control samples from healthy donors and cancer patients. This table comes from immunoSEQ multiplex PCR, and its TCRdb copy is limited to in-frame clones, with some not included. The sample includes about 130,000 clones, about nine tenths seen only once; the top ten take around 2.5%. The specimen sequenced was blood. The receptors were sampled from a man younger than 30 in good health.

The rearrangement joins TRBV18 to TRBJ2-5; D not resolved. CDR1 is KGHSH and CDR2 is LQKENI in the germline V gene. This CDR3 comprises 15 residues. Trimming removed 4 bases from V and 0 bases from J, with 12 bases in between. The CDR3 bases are TGTGCCAGCTCACTTAAGACCGGGTACCAAGAGACCCAGTACTTC. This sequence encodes CASSLKTGYQETQYF.

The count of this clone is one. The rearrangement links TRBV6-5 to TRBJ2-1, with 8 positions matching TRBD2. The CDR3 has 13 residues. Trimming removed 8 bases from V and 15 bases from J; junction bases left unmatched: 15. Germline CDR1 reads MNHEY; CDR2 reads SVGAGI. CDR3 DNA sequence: TGTGCCAGCGGGGACAACATAGCGGGAAAGCGGTTCTTC. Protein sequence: CASGDNIAGKRFF.

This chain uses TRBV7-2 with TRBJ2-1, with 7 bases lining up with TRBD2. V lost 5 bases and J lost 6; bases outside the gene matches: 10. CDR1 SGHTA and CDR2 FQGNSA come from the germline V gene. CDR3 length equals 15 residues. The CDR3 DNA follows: TGTGCCAGCAGCCTCTCCCGGGGCGGGGGCAATGAGCAGTTCTTC. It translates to CASSLSRGGGNEQFF.

DNA for the CDR3: TGCGCCAGCAGCATAACAGGGTCAGTAGGTGACACCATATATTTT. This gives the protein CASSITGSVGDTIYF. The chain uses TRBV5-1 and TRBJ1-3; D possibly corresponds to TRBD1 (6 bases). The germline V gene encodes CDR1 SGHRS and CDR2 YFSETQ. V lost 4 bases and J 8 bases, leaving 19 bases between the germline ends. The CDR3 runs 15 residues.

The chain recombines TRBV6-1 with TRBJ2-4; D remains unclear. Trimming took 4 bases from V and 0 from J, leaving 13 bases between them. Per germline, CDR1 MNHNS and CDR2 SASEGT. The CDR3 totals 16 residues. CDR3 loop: CASSARESLAKNIQYF. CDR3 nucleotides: TGTGCCAGCAGTGCAAGAGAGAGCCTAGCCAAAAACATTCAGTACTTC.

For the CDR3, the DNA is TGTGCCAGCAGTCAGGTGGGGCAAAGACACACTGAAGCTTTCTTT. The encoded protein is CASSQVGQRHTEAFF. The rearrangement joins TRBV5-4 to TRBJ1-1; D is possibly TRBD1 (5 bases). Germline V lookup: CDR1 SGHNT, CDR2 YYREEE (reference sequence). With 5 bases removed from V and 3 bases from J, the gap between germline ends came to 17 bases. CDR3 length: 15 residues.

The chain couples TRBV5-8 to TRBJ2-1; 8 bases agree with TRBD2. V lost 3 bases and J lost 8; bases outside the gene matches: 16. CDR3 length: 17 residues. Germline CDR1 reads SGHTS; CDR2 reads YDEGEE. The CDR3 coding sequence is TGTGCCAGCAGCTCGGCCGGGGGGAGCGGGAGCGGCTATGAGCAGTTCTTC. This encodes CASSSAGGSGSGYEQFF.

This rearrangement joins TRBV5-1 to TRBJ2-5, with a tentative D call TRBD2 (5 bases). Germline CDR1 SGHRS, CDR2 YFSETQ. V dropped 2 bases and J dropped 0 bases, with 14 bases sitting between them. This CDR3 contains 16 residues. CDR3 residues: CASSLRASLNQETQYF. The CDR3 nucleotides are TGCGCCAGCAGCTTAAGGGCTAGCCTTAACCAAGAGACCCAGTACTTC.

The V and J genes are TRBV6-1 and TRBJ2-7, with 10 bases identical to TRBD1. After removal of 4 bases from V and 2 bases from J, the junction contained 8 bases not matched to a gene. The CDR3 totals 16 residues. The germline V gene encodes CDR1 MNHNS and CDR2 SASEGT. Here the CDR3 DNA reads TGTGCCAGCAGTGCCTCGGGGACAGGGGTCACCTACGAGCAGTACGTC. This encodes CASSASGTGVTYEQYV.

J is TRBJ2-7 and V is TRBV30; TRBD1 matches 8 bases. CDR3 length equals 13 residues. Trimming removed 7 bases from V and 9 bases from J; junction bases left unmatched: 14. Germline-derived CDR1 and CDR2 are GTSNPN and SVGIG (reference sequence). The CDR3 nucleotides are TGTGCCTTTGCAGGGGGCGTGGGGGCTCGGCAGTACTTC. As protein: CAFAGGVGARQYF.

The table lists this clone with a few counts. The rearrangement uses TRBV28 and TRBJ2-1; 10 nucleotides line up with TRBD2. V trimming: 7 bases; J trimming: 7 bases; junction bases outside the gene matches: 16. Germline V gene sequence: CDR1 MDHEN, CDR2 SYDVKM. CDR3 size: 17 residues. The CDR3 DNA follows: TGTGCCAGCACCCAAGCACGGACTAGCGGAGCCGGAAATGAGCAGTTCTTC. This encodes CASTQARTSGAGNEQFF.

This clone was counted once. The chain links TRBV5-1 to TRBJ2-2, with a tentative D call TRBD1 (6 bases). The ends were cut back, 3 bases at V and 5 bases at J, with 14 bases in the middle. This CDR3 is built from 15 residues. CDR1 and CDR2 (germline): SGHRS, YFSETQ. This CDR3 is CASSWKQGETGELFF. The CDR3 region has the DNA TGCGCCAGCAGCTGGAAACAGGGAGAGACCGGGGAGCTGTTTTTT.

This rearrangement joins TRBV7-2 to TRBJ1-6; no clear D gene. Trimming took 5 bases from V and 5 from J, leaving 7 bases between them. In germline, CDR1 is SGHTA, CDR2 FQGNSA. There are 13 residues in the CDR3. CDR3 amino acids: CASSPSNNSPLHF. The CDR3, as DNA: TGTGCCAGCAGCCCGAGCAATAATTCACCCCTCCACTTT.

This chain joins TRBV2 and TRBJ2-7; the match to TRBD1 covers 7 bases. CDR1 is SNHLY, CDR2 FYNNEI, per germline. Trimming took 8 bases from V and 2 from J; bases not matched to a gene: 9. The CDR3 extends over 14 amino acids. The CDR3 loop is CASERGQAAYEQYV. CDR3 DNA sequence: TGTGCCAGCGAAAGAGGACAGGCCGCCTACGAGCAGTACGTC.

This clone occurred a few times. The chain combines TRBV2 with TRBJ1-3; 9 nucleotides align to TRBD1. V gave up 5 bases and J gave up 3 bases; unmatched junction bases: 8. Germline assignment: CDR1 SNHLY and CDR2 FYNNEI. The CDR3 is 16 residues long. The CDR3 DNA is TGTGCCAGCAGTAGGGACAGGGCGGTCTATGGAAACACCATATATTTT. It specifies CASSRDRAVYGNTIYF.